This entry concerns a single TCR beta chain. The antigen is undetermined. This entry comes from a study of Ad26.COV2.S vaccination and SARS-CoV-2 variants. Study findings and constraints: Spike-specific CD8+ and CD4+ T cell responses reportedly showed substantial breadth after vaccination. Ad26.COV2.S recipients had broader spike-specific TCRs (P = 0.0014).

Treatment of the sample: about 20 received Ad26.COV2.S at low or high dose, single or two shots; 5 received placebo; per-sample allocation not given. Collection of samples fell on day 63 after the first vaccine or placebo injection. This table comes from immunoSEQ multiplex PCR, and its TCRdb copy is limited to in-frame clones, with some not included. The table shows roughly 380,000 clones, with roughly 90% occurring only once. CDR1 is SGHTA, CDR2 FQGNSA, per germline. Trimming removed 6 bases from V and 2 bases from J; junction bases left unmatched: 4. CDR3 size: 15 residues. The rearrangement links TRBV7-2 to TRBJ2-1; TRBD1 matches at 10 bases. This receptor was identified in a person between 18 and 59 years old who received the Ad26.COV2.S COVID-19 vaccine or a placebo. The source was peripheral blood, collected in a trial of Ad26.COV2.S vaccine versus placebo. The CDR3 is CASRLDRGAYNEQFF. Written as DNA, the CDR3 is TGTGCCAGCAGACTGGACAGGGGGGCCTACAATGAGCAGTTCTTC.